The present T cell receptor (beta chain) was sequenced within a study of identical twins. TCRdb fed the 5' RACE reads into MiXCR, producing one record per CDR3 protein. This sample has 540,000 or so distinct CDR3 sequences, with 20% to 25% found just once. With 4 bases removed from V and 1 base from J, the gap between germline ends came to 14 bases. CDR3 length equals 15 residues. Germline V CDR1 and CDR2: SGDLS, YYNGEE. The data also belong to a second study, concerning yellow fever vaccine responses in identical twins.

The chain carries TRBV9 and TRBJ1-1, with a weak D call TRBD1 (5 bases). This clonotype originated in a woman aged 18-29 years in good health. The sequencing sample was made of CD4+ T cells sorted from blood. For the CDR3, the DNA is TGTGCCAGCAGCCCGATGCTGCAGGGGAACACTGAAGCTTTCTTT. The encoded protein is CASSPMLQGNTEAFF.